This T cell receptor (beta chain) appears in the sequencing data of a study of T cells in Graves' hyperthyroidism and ophthalmopathy. Study overall: Before treatment of any kind, peripheral blood was taken at initial diagnosis.

Uncontrolled infection, other autoimmune disease, pregnancy or lactation barred patients from enrollment. Diagnoses used clinical symptoms, serum thyroxine and TRAb, thyroid ultrasound and orbital computed tomography. RNA transcripts provided the source from which TCR beta CDR3 regions were amplified. The TCR CDR3 was amplified in a first-round RT-PCR using the HTBI primer set. TCRdb passed the multiplex PCR reads through MiXCR, listing each CDR3 protein once. The sample contains around 360,000 distinct CDR3 sequences, nearly 15% of which appear only once. Points on this clonotype: As yet, its antigen is unknown.

Study-level findings and limits: Ophthalmopathy was separated from stable hyperthyroidism by a 13 V-J model.

This TCR was sampled from a woman aged 55-69 years with Graves' ophthalmopathy. Sample: blood.

The CDR3 nucleotides read TGCAGTGCTAAAGACAGGGGGATTGGTGCTTTCTTT. It specifies CSAKDRGIGAFF. The rearrangement joins TRBV20-1 to TRBJ1-1; 9 bases map to TRBD1. CDR3 length equals 12 residues. Trimming took 4 bases from V and 11 from J; bases not matched to a gene: 8. Germline CDR1 reads DFQATT; CDR2 reads SNEGSKA (reference sequence).